This is a list of T cell receptor beta chains from one sample in a study of cytomegalovirus exposure and HLA in healthy donors. Libraries were prepared by immunoSEQ multiplex PCR; TCRdb keeps only in-frame clonotypes and omits some of them. The sample consists of around 110,000 clones, roughly 90% of them appearing once. The sample taken for sequencing was PBMCs. Every receptor here comes from a woman between 18 and 29 years old in good health and CMV-seropositive. CDR3s include the opening cysteine and the closing phenylalanine or tryptophan. D genes are given only for firm matches. The listing skips clone size in some rows; elsewhere it reads once, few, many or a size class.

cdr3_length: 15
j_call: TRBJ1-1
clone_size: -
v_call: TRBV10-2
d_call: -
cdr3_aa: CASSEGRGFVFLAFF
cdr3_nt: TGCGCCAGCAGTGAAGGAAGGGGGTTTGTTTTCTTAGCTTTCTTT

cdr3_length: 14
j_call: TRBJ2-1
clone_size: -
v_call: TRBV5-4
d_call: TRBD1
cdr3_aa: CASSIGTGGNEQFF
cdr3_nt: TGTGCCAGCAGCATTGGGACAGGGGGCAATGAGCAGTTCTTC

cdr3_length: 13
j_call: TRBJ1-3
clone_size: -
v_call: TRBV19
d_call: -
cdr3_aa: CASTLGTGDTIYF
cdr3_nt: TGTGCCAGTACCTTAGGAACGGGTGACACCATATATTTT

cdr3_length: 15
j_call: TRBJ2-2
clone_size: -
v_call: TRBV19
d_call: TRBD1
cdr3_aa: CASSMQGVNTGELFF
cdr3_nt: TGTGCCAGTAGTATGCAGGGGGTGAACACCGGGGAGCTGTTTTTT

cdr3_length: 18
j_call: TRBJ2-5
clone_size: -
v_call: TRBV7-2
d_call: TRBD2
cdr3_aa: CASSSGTSSGAWGETQYF
cdr3_nt: TGTGCCAGCAGCTCAGGGACTAGCAGCGGGGCTTGGGGAGAGACCCAGTACTTC

cdr3_length: 15
j_call: TRBJ1-5
clone_size: -
v_call: TRBV19
d_call: -
cdr3_aa: CASSIGSYSNQPQHF
cdr3_nt: TGTGCCAGTAGTATAGGCAGTTATAGCAATCAGCCCCAGCATTTT

cdr3_length: 14
j_call: TRBJ2-2
clone_size: -
v_call: TRBV28
d_call: TRBD1
cdr3_aa: CASRGTGNTGELFF
cdr3_nt: TGTGCCAGCCGAGGGACAGGGAACACCGGGGAGCTGTTTTTT

cdr3_length: 15
j_call: TRBJ2-1
clone_size: once
v_call: TRBV9
d_call: -
cdr3_aa: CASSVGSVAPNEQFF
cdr3_nt: TGTGCCAGCAGCGTAGGTTCTGTAGCGCCCAATGAGCAGTTCTTC

cdr3_length: 16
j_call: TRBJ2-1
clone_size: -
v_call: TRBV27
d_call: TRBD2
cdr3_aa: CASSPLTGGPYNEQFF
cdr3_nt: TGTGCCAGCAGCCCCCTCACGGGGGGACCTTACAATGAGCAGTTCTTC

cdr3_length: 14
j_call: TRBJ1-3
clone_size: -
v_call: TRBV6-4
d_call: TRBD1
cdr3_aa: CASSERQGGNTIYF
cdr3_nt: TGTGCCAGCAGTGAAAGACAGGGGGGAAACACCATATATTTT

cdr3_length: 16
j_call: TRBJ2-2
clone_size: -
v_call: TRBV4-3
d_call: -
cdr3_aa: CASSQVEGGLGGELFF
cdr3_nt: TGCGCCAGCAGCCAAGTAGAGGGGGGGCTCGGCGGGGAGCTGTTTTTT

cdr3_length: 15
j_call: TRBJ2-4
clone_size: -
v_call: TRBV4-3
d_call: -
cdr3_aa: CASSHGESPKNIQYF
cdr3_nt: TGCGCCAGCAGCCATGGAGAATCTCCCAAAAACATTCAGTACTTC

cdr3_length: 17
j_call: TRBJ1-6
clone_size: -
v_call: TRBV9
d_call: -
cdr3_aa: CASSGGKLGGGNSPLHF
cdr3_nt: TGTGCCAGCAGCGGAGGAAAACTGGGGGGAGGGAATTCACCCCTCCACTTT

cdr3_length: 16
j_call: TRBJ2-3
clone_size: -
v_call: TRBV4-1
d_call: TRBD2
cdr3_aa: CASSQPAGGLTDTQYF
cdr3_nt: TGCGCCAGCAGCCAACCAGCGGGGGGGCTCACAGATACGCAGTATTTT

cdr3_length: 12
j_call: TRBJ2-1
clone_size: once
v_call: TRBV28
d_call: -
cdr3_aa: CATRTVYNEQFF
cdr3_nt: TGTGCCACCAGGACAGTCTACAATGAGCAGTTCTTC